One and the same sample provided the 2 T cell receptor beta chains below, sequenced in a study of identical twins' blood T cells. TCRdb processed the 5' RACE reads anew with MiXCR; each CDR3 protein has one entry. This sample has fewer than 450,000 distinct CDR3 sequences, with 28% found just once. Sequenced: PBMCs. Receptors originate from a woman aged 18-55 years in good health.

This clonotype has only a few counts. The V gene is TRBV20-1, the J gene TRBJ2-7, with 14 bases lining up with TRBD2. This CDR3 spans 14 amino acids. CDR1 is DFQATT and CDR2 is SNEGSKA in the germline V gene (reference sequence). V shed 5 bases and J 4 bases; nucleotides not matched to a gene: 4. CDR3 sequence: CSAGGLAGDYEQYF. As DNA, the CDR3 is TGCAGTGCTGGGGGACTAGCGGGAGATTACGAGCAGTACTTC.

The chain couples TRBV7-9 to TRBJ2-2, with 11 nucleotides matching TRBD2. V dropped 1 base and J dropped 4; count of bases not matched to a gene: 2. Germline-derived CDR1 and CDR2 are SEHNR and FQNEAQ (reference sequence). The CDR3 sequence is 16 residues long. Here the CDR3 DNA reads TGTGCCAGCAGCTTAGGGACTAGCGGGTTCACCGGGGAGCTGTTTTTT. It translates to CASSLGTSGFTGELFF.